This T cell receptor (beta chain) was identified in a study of shared clonotypes between healthy human individuals. Study background: Per donor, three plates held CD4 naive cells, three held CD4 memory, two held CD8 naive and one held CD8 memory. Study findings and constraints: Only blood was sampled; tissue repertoires likely differ. Owing to a small donor count, the genetic and exposure-history diversity represented was limited. Sharing across four donors was highest in naive CD4 (approximately 5%) and lowest in memory CD8 (roughly 0.4%).

On this clone itself: What it binds is not known. Other nucleotide sequences from this sample produce the same CDR3.

TCRdb keeps only in-frame clones here, not all; method: immunoSEQ multiplex PCR. Of 2 million to 3 million clones listed, under 95% were seen once; the top ten hold approximately 0.36%. The sample comprised naive CD4+ T cells from PBMCs. Subset denoted: CD45RA+ positively selected. The receptor was derived from a young man in good health. Some clones in this sample may be carry-over from other donors' samples.

CDR3 region: CASSVTSGSYEQYF. The CDR3 coding sequence is TGTGCCAGCAGCGTTACTAGCGGGTCCTACGAGCAGTACTTC. The chain links TRBV9 to TRBJ2-7; TRBD2 aligns across 9 bases. Germline V gives CDR1 SGDLS, CDR2 YYNGEE. The CDR3 spans 14 residues. V shed 2 bases, J shed 1 base, and the junction held 1 base outside the gene matches.